This TCR beta chain is drawn from a study of blood T cell repertoires in COVID-19. Background on the study: Samples representing acute and convalescent COVID-19 were sourced from the United States, Italy and Spain. T cells, B-cell-depleted T cells, or PBMCs supplied cDNA or gDNA.

Trimming took 3 bases from V and 9 from J, leaving 15 bases between them. The CDR3 consists of 14 residues. Germline V gene data show CDR1 as MNHNS and CDR2 as SASEGT. Authors' methods: Reference gene primer amplification gave estimated nucleated cell counts. Assay: immunoSEQ multiplex PCR; the TCRdb copy retains only in-frame clones and omits some. That table supplies the V and J calls and clone size; D and trimming were determined from the DNA. The profile shows 91,000 or so clones, under 95% of them singletons. J is TRBJ1-5 and V is TRBV6-1; possible D gene TRBD1, 5 bases. The TCR originated in a woman aged 45 to 65 in a cohort sampled during active COVID-19. The source material was peripheral blood. The CDR3 DNA is TGTGCCAGCAGTGATCAAGGGGTCAAGCCGCCCCAGCATTTT. This codes for CASSDQGVKPPQHF.